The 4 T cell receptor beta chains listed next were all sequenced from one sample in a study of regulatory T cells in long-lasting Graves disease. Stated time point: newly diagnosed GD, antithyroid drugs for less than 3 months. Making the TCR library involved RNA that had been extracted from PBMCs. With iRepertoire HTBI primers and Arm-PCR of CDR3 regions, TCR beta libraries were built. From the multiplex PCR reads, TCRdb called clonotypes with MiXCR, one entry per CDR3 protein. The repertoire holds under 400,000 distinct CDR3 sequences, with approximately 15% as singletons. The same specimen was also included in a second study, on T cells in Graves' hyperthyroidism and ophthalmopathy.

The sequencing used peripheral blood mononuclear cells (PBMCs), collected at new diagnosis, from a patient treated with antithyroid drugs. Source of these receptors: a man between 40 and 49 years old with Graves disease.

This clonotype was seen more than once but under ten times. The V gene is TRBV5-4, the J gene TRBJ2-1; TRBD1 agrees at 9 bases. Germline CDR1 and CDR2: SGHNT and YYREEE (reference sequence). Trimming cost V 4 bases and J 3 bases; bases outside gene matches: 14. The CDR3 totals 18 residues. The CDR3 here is CASSRGPTQGAVYNEQFF. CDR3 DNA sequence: TGTGCCAGCAGCCGCGGACCGACACAGGGGGCTGTCTACAATGAGCAGTTCTTC. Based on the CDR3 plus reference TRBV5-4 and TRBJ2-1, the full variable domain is ETGVTQSPTHLIKTRGQQVTLRCSSQSGHNTVSWYQQALGQGPQFIFQYYREEENGRGNFPPRFSGLQFPNYSSELNVNALELDDSALYLCASSRGPTQGAVYNEQFFGPGTRLTVL.

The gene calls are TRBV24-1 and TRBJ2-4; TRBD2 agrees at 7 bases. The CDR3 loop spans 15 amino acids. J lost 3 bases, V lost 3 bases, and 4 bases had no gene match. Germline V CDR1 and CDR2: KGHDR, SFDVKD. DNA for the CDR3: TGTGCCACCAGTGATAGATCTAGCGGCAAAAACATTCAGTACTTC. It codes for CATSDRSSGKNIQYF.

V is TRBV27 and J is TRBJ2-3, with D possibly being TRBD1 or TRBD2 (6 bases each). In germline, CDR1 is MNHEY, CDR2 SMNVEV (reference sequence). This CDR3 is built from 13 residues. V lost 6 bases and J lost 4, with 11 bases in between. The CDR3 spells CASSWGAADTQYF. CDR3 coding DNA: TGTGCCAGCAGCTGGGGGGCGGCAGATACGCAGTATTTT.

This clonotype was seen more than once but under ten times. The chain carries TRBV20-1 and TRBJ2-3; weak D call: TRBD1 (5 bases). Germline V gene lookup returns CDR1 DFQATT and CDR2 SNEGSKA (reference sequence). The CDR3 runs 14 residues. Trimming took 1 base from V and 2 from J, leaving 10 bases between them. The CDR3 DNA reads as TGCAGTGCTAGAGTAGGGGCCTTCACAGATACGCAGTATTTT. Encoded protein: CSARVGAFTDTQYF.